Described below is a single TCR beta chain sequence and its context. The antigen is undetermined. Using constant-segment primers, 5'RACE produced TCR alpha and TCR beta cDNA libraries carrying sample barcodes and UMIs. MiXCR, applied by TCRdb to the 5' RACE reads, yields one record per CDR3 protein. The table includes around 110,000 distinct CDR3 sequences, approximately 15% detected once. The sample originates from a study of T-cell memory formation after mild COVID-19. The study's findings and limits: CM and EM subsets held most contracting CD4+ clones; EMRA held CD8+ ones.

The sequencing input was PBMCs or a T cell subset sorted from them (not recorded which). The clonotype was recovered from a man between 18 and 35 years old who had mild COVID-19 (a few samples of this study predate the infection). Cell type and time point are not known.

The CDR3 nucleotides read TGTGCCAGCAGTTACGGCAGGACCGACATGAACACTGAAGCTTTCTTT. Translating gives CASSYGRTDMNTEAFF. The chain recombines TRBV6-2 or TRBV6-3 with TRBJ1-1; unclear D gene. Germline V gene data show CDR1 as MNHEY and CDR2 as SVGEGT. The CDR3 has 16 amino acids. Trimming took 2 bases from V and 0 from J, leaving 13 bases between them.